This TCR beta chain was sequenced for a study of T-cell reconstitution after alpha-beta-depleted transplantation in children. Germline V gene lookup returns CDR1 KGHSH and CDR2 LQKENI. CDR3 length: 15 residues. The germline V and J ends were trimmed by 3 bases and 5 bases, with 17 bases remaining between them. Many counts were recorded for this clonotype. The authors prepared the TCRbeta library with unique molecular identifiers. TCRdb analysed the PCR reads with MiXCR anew, one entry per CDR3 protein. The table records over 70,000 distinct CDR3 sequences, 8% to 9% of them present only once. This sequence originates from a human donor who donated a stem cell graft to a child with congenital amegakaryocytic thrombocytopenia. The sample in question was PBMCs from the stem cell graft donor, obtained from the stem cell graft. The rearrangement links TRBV18 to TRBJ2-7, with D tentatively TRBD1 (6 bases). The CDR3 protein is CASSPPGVAPHEQYF. The CDR3 region has the DNA TGTGCCAGCTCACCCCCAGGGGTCGCGCCCCACGAGCAGTACTTC. Combining the CDR3 with reference TRBV18 and TRBJ2-7 gives the whole variable domain NAGVMQNPRHLVRRRGQEARLRCSPMKGHSHVYWYRQLPEEGLKFMVYLQKENIIDESGMPKERFSAEFPKEGPSILRIQQVVRGDSAAYFCASSPPGVAPHEQYFGPGTRLTVT.